One and the same sample provided the 27 T cell receptor beta chains below, sequenced in a study of blood T cell repertoires in COVID-19. Method: immunoSEQ multiplex PCR; TCRdb's copy keeps in-frame clones and lacks some. Among roughly 290,000 clones listed, around 90% were seen once. Sequenced input: PBMCs or T cells enriched from blood (not recorded which). These receptors originate from a woman in her late teens or twenties with acute COVID-19.

Here the CDR3 reads CSVVGGDGGRTQYF. The CDR3 DNA sequence: TGCAGCGTCGTGGGCGGGGACGGAGGAAGGACCCAGTACTTC. This sequence joins TRBV29-1 and TRBJ2-5; weak D call: TRBD2 (6 bases). V was pared by 6 bases and J by 7 bases, with 21 bases between. This CDR3 spans 14 amino acids. The germline V gene has CDR1 SQVTM and CDR2 ANQGSEA.

This chain connects TRBV3-1 (or the pseudogene TRBV3-2) to TRBJ2-5; D ambiguous. The germline V gene has CDR1 LGHDT and CDR2 YNNKEL (reference sequence). Trimming cost V 4 bases and J 2 bases, with 17 bases left between them. The CDR3 spans 16 residues. The CDR3 sequence: CASSPLFADLQETQYF. The DNA of the CDR3 is TGTGCCAGCAGCCCGCTATTTGCGGATTTACAAGAGACCCAGTACTTC.

The chain couples TRBV5-1 to TRBJ2-1; TRBD2 matches at 8 bases. The CDR3 runs to 14 residues. Germline V lookup: CDR1 SGHRS, CDR2 YFSETQ. Trimming took 2 bases from V and 3 from J; bases not matched to a gene: 1. CDR3 bases: TGCGCCAGCAGCTTCCGGGGGGGCTACAATGAGCAGTTCTTC. Its translation: CASSFRGGYNEQFF.

The chain is built from TRBV19 and TRBJ2-5; TRBD1 aligns across 7 bases. The CDR3 is made up of 12 amino acids. Germline trimming cut 8 bases from V and 5 bases from J; bases unmatched to any gene: 5. CDR1 is LNHDA, CDR2 SQIVND, per germline (reference sequence). This CDR3 reads CASSTGPETQYF. The DNA of the CDR3 is TGTGCCAGTTCGACAGGGCCTGAGACCCAGTACTTC.

CDR3 coding DNA: TGTGCCAGTAGTATTTTTCCGAATGAAAAACTGTTTTTT. Amino acid sequence: CASSIFPNEKLFF. V gene TRBV19 combines with J gene TRBJ1-4, with D unresolved. Germline V gene data show CDR1 as LNHDA and CDR2 as SQIVND (reference sequence). Trimming removed 3 bases from V and 5 bases from J, with 7 bases in between. The CDR3 is 13 amino acids.

V usage is TRBV7-8 and J usage is TRBJ2-1, with a possible D match to TRBD1 (5 bases). The CDR3 length is 14 residues. Between the trimmed V and J ends, which lost 2 bases and 5 bases, there was a span of 10 bases. Germline V gene lookup returns CDR1 SGHVS and CDR2 FQNEAQ. DNA for the CDR3: TGTGCCAGCAGCTTAAGGCCCAGGGACAATGAGCAGTTCTTC. It encodes CASSLRPRDNEQFF.

J is TRBJ1-5 and V is TRBV7-9, with 7 bases aligning to TRBD1. J lost 0 bases, V lost 1 base, and 9 bases had no gene match. The CDR3 loop spans 18 amino acids. CDR1 and CDR2 (germline): SEHNR, FQNEAQ (reference sequence). The DNA for the CDR3 is TGTGCCAGCAGCTTAGAGACCGGGACAGCATATAGCAATCAGCCCCAGCATTTT. Amino acid sequence: CASSLETGTAYSNQPQHF.

This chain links TRBV10-2 with TRBJ1-1, with no clear D. V was cut by 0 bases and J by 1 base, with 3 bases left in between. CDR1 is WSHSY and CDR2 is SAAADI in the germline V gene. This CDR3 contains 13 residues. The CDR3 sequence: CASSESRNTEAFF. The CDR3 DNA follows: TGCGCCAGCAGTGAGTCGCGGAACACTGAAGCTTTCTTT.

J is TRBJ2-1 and V is TRBV6-5, with 12 bases that match TRBD2. Germline V gene data show CDR1 as MNHEY and CDR2 as SVGAGI. Unmatched junction bases numbered 10, after V lost 10 bases and J lost 6 bases. The CDR3 runs 15 residues. In nucleotides, the CDR3 is TGTGCCACCCGGACTAGCGGGATCCTCTTCAATGAGCAGTTCTTC. Translating it yields CATRTSGILFNEQFF.

This chain connects TRBV6-5 to TRBJ2-5; D unresolved. Germline V CDR1 and CDR2: MNHEY, SVGAGI. V was shortened by 5 bases and J by 5 bases, with 6 bases between the two germline ends. The CDR3 has 11 residues. CDR3 bases: TGTGCCAGCAGTCAGGTGGAGACCCAGTACTTC. It yields the protein CASSQVETQYF.

The gene calls are TRBV15 and TRBJ2-7; 8 bases match TRBD1. CDR1 and CDR2 from the germline V gene are LNHNV and YYDKDF (reference sequence). This CDR3 contains 13 residues. Germline trimming cut 6 bases from V and 3 bases from J; bases unmatched to any gene: 4. The CDR3 spells CATRRTGYYEQYF. DNA of the CDR3: TGTGCCACCAGACGGACAGGGTACTACGAGCAGTACTTC.

V gene TRBV9 combines with J gene TRBJ1-6; 9 bases fit TRBD1. Unmatched junction bases numbered 5, after V lost 3 bases and J lost 7 bases. CDR1 SGDLS and CDR2 YYNGEE come from the germline V gene. The CDR3 contains 15 residues. The CDR3, as DNA: TGTGCCAGCAGCGCCGGACAGGGGAAAAATTCACCCCTCCACTTT. This sequence encodes CASSAGQGKNSPLHF. Full variable domain (missing parts from reference TRBV9 and TRBJ1-6): DSGVTQTPKHLITATGQRVTLRCSPRSGDLSVYWYQQSLDQGLQFLIQYYNGEERAKGNILERFSAQQFPDLHSELNLSSLELGDSALYFCASSAGQGKNSPLHFGNGTRLTVT.

The chain combines TRBV6-1 with TRBJ2-2; D is possibly TRBD2 (6 bases). The CDR3 spans 15 residues. The germline V gene has CDR1 MNHNS and CDR2 SASEGT. V lost 3 bases and J lost 0, with 8 bases in between. Written as DNA, the CDR3 is TGTGCCAGCAGTGAGGAGGGCACGAACACCGGGGAGCTGTTTTTT. This gives the protein CASSEEGTNTGELFF.

The chain recombines TRBV6-5 with TRBJ2-2, with D hard to call. The CDR3 runs to 14 residues. The ends were cut back, 3 bases at V and 5 bases at J, with 10 bases in the middle. CDR1 and CDR2 (germline): MNHEY, SVGAGI. This CDR3 reads CASSYLGSTGELFF. DNA for the CDR3: TGTGCCAGCAGTTATCTGGGCTCTACCGGGGAGCTGTTTTTT.

This clone has more than one count but fewer than ten. DNA for the CDR3: TGTGCCAGCAGTTTAGACAGGTTGCTAGGGGAGGGCTACACCTTC. This encodes CASSLDRLLGEGYTF. The rearrangement links TRBV28 to TRBJ1-2; D is possibly TRBD1 (6 bases). The germline V and J ends were trimmed by 2 bases and 8 bases, with 18 bases remaining between them. This CDR3 spans 15 amino acids. Germline-derived CDR1 and CDR2 are MDHEN and SYDVKM.

The chain has TRBV11-2 and TRBJ2-3; 7 bases match TRBD1. CDR3 length: 15 amino acids. V lost 5 bases and J lost 6; bases outside the gene matches: 11. From germline, CDR1 is SGHAT and CDR2 FQNNGV. Here the CDR3 DNA reads TGTGCCAGCAGCCCAGGTGGATCACAGGGGGATACGCAGTATTTT. Its protein is CASSPGGSQGDTQYF.

The rearrangement links TRBV4-1 to TRBJ2-7; 9 bases agree with TRBD2. Unmatched junction bases numbered 6, after V lost 0 bases and J lost 3 bases. Germline CDR1 reads MGHRA; CDR2 reads YSYEKL. CDR3 length: 16 residues. The CDR3 sequence is CASSQEGGSGSYEQYF. The CDR3 coding sequence is TGCGCCAGCAGCCAAGAGGGGGGTAGCGGGAGCTACGAGCAGTACTTC.

This sequence joins TRBV18 and TRBJ2-1, with 14 bases that match TRBD2. Germline CDR1 KGHSH, CDR2 LQKENI. Losses at the gene ends were 4 bases for V and 9 bases for J; bases not matched to a gene: 8. This CDR3 has 16 amino acids. The CDR3 reads CASSLGLAGEYGEQFF. As DNA, the CDR3 is TGTGCCAGCTCACTGGGACTAGCGGGAGAATATGGTGAGCAGTTCTTC.

The V gene is TRBV19, the J gene TRBJ2-1; D gene ambiguous. The V and J ends lost 3 bases and 5 bases respectively, with 8 bases between them. CDR3 size: 13 residues. Germline lookup yields CDR1 LNHDA and CDR2 SQIVND (reference sequence). CDR3 DNA: TGTGCCAGTAGTATCCTTAACAACAATGAGCAGTTCTTC. Translating it yields CASSILNNNEQFF. Full variable domain (remainder filled in from reference TRBV19 and TRBJ2-1): DGGITQSPKYLFRKEGQNVTLSCEQNLNHDAMYWYRQDPGQGLRLIYYSQIVNDFQKGDIAEGYSVSREKKESFPLTVTSAQKNPTAFYLCASSILNNNEQFFGPGTRLTVL.

The genes are TRBV10-3 and TRBJ2-1; 11 bases line up with TRBD2. Looked up from germline, CDR1 is ENHRY and CDR2 is SYGVKD. The CDR3 has 15 residues. Trimming cost V 6 bases and J 8 bases; bases outside gene matches: 9. The CDR3 region is CAISRTGLAEDEQFF. In DNA form, the CDR3 reads TGTGCCATCAGCCGGACGGGACTAGCGGAGGATGAGCAGTTCTTC.

The chain combines TRBV5-1 with TRBJ1-5; TRBD1 matches at 8 bases. CDR1 and CDR2 from the germline V gene are SGHRS and YFSETQ. CDR3 length: 15 residues. With V trimmed by 0 bases and J by 5 bases, 4 bases remained unmatched. The CDR3 spells CASSLGTGQYQPQHF. For the CDR3, the DNA is TGCGCCAGCAGCTTGGGGACAGGGCAGTATCAGCCCCAGCATTTT.

The chain joins TRBV4-3 to TRBJ2-1; D is perhaps TRBD2 (6 bases). CDR1 is LGHNA, CDR2 YSLEER, per germline. Trimming left V 6 bases short and J 8 bases short, with 20 bases between. CDR3 length equals 15 residues. The CDR3 DNA is TGCGCCAGCAGGCCCGGGCGGGGCAGGGCCGATGAGCAGTTCTTC. Encoded protein: CASRPGRGRADEQFF.

This clone is a singleton in its sample. J is TRBJ2-7 and V is TRBV5-1, with TRBD1 as a possible D gene (6 bases). CDR3 length equals 15 residues. CDR1 is SGHRS and CDR2 is YFSETQ in the germline V gene. The ends were cut back, 3 bases at V and 1 base at J, with 14 bases in the middle. This CDR3 is CASSSKQGLSYEQYF. The CDR3 bases are TGCGCCAGCAGCTCGAAGCAGGGGCTATCCTACGAGCAGTACTTC.

As DNA, the CDR3 is TGCGCCAGCAGCCAGGACAGGGGATCAGATACGCAGTATTTT. This sequence encodes CASSQDRGSDTQYF. The rearrangement uses TRBV4-3 and TRBJ2-3; 9 nucleotides agree with TRBD1. Unmatched junction bases numbered 2, after V lost 3 bases and J lost 4 bases. This CDR3 contains 14 residues. CDR1 and CDR2 (germline): LGHNA, YSLEER.

J is TRBJ2-5 and V is TRBV6-1, with TRBD2 matching over 11 bases. V gave up 4 bases and J gave up 5 bases; unmatched junction bases: 9. The CDR3 consists of 16 residues. Germline V gene data show CDR1 as MNHNS and CDR2 as SASEGT. CDR3 sequence reads: CASSGEGLAVRETQYF. DNA of the CDR3: TGTGCCAGCAGTGGCGAGGGACTAGCGGTACGGGAGACCCAGTACTTC.

The rearrangement joins TRBV6-1 to TRBJ1-5; D not certain. Germline lookup yields CDR1 MNHNS and CDR2 SASEGT. The length of the CDR3 is 17 residues. Trimming cost V 3 bases and J 0 bases, with 15 bases left between them. CDR3 protein: CASSERRPTYSNQPQHF. The CDR3 nucleotides are TGTGCCAGCAGTGAGAGGAGACCGACTTATAGCAATCAGCCCCAGCATTTT.

This clone was observed once. This rearrangement joins TRBV29-1 to TRBJ2-7; no clear D. V lost 5 bases, J lost 4 bases, and 9 bases lay in between. CDR1 is SQVTM and CDR2 is ANQGSEA in the germline V gene. There are 11 residues in the CDR3. In DNA, the CDR3 is TGCAGCGTTAACCACTATTACGAGCAGTACTTC. It specifies CSVNHYYEQYF.